A selection of T cell receptor beta chains follows, all from one sample in a study of cytomegalovirus exposure and HLA in healthy donors. Repertoires were generated with immunoSEQ multiplex PCR, while TCRdb's copy carries only in-frame clones and drops some. The sample has some 180,000 clones; 82% are singletons. The sample was PBMCs. The receptor set was obtained from a man aged 40-50 years in good health and CMV-seronegative. CDR3s include the opening cysteine and the closing phenylalanine or tryptophan. D genes are given only for firm matches. Clone size, where shown, is once, few, many, or a class for clones that have expanded.

j_call v_call d_call clone_size cdr3_nt cdr3_aa
TRBJ1-3 TRBV27 - - TGTGCCAGCAGTTCGAGGGTTTCTGGAAACACCATATATTTT CASSSRVSGNTIYF
TRBJ1-2 TRBV5-8 - - TGTGCCAGCAGCTTCGGGACACCGGTCCCAAGCTACACCTTC CASSFGTPVPSYTF
TRBJ2-5 TRBV4-3 TRBD1 - TGCGCCAGCAGAGACCTACAGGGGACGGAGACCCAGTACTTC CASRDLQGTETQYF
TRBJ1-5 TRBV28 - - TGTGCCAGCAGTTCCACAGGGCGGGTTAGCAATCAGCCCCAGCATTTT CASSSTGRVSNQPQHF
TRBJ2-1 TRBV11-1 - few TGTGCCAGCAGCCCCGGGGGTTTGAATGAGCAGTTCTTC CASSPGGLNEQFF
TRBJ1-1 TRBV6-5 - - TGTGCCAGCAGTAAACGGGGGGTCTCGAACACTGAAGCTTTCTTT CASSKRGVSNTEAFF
TRBJ1-5 TRBV27 TRBD1 - TGTGCCAGCAGCGGGACAGGGCAAGGGCCCCAGCATTTT CASSGTGQGPQHF
TRBJ1-4 TRBV7-9 - - TGTGCCAGCAGTACAGGGTTGCACACTAATGAAAAACTGTTTTTT CASSTGLHTNEKLFF
TRBJ2-1 TRBV5-1 TRBD1 - TGCGCCAGCAGCTTGTGGCAGGGGGAAAATGAGCAGTTCTTC CASSLWQGENEQFF
TRBJ2-1 TRBV2 TRBD2 once TGTGCCAGCAGTGTCGCGACTAGCGGGAGGCATGAGCAGTTCTTC CASSVATSGRHEQFF
TRBJ2-1 TRBV7-2 TRBD2 - TGTGCCAGCACCTTAGAGCGGGGGTCATACAATGAGCAGTTCTTC CASTLERGSYNEQFF
TRBJ1-5 TRBV7-2 - - TGTGCCAGCAGCACGAGGGCCGGGCCTGATCCCCAGCATTTT CASSTRAGPDPQHF
TRBJ1-3 TRBV7-9 - few TGTGCCAGCAGTTATACAGGAATCTCTGGAAACACCATATATTTT CASSYTGISGNTIYF
TRBJ1-4 TRBV11-1 TRBD1 - TGTGCCAGCAGCTCCGGGACAGGGGATGAAAAACTGTTTTTT CASSSGTGDEKLFF
TRBJ1-1 TRBV11-2 - - TGTGCCAGCAGTCAAGCGGGTAGGGGGAACACTGAAGCTTTCTTT CASSQAGRGNTEAFF
TRBJ1-1 TRBV19 - - TGTGCCAGTAGTACGGACAGAGCGAACACTGAAGCTTTCTTT CASSTDRANTEAFF
TRBJ1-1 TRBV29-1 - - TGCAGCGTTGATTCGGGGGGCGCGAACACTGAAGCTTTCTTT CSVDSGGANTEAFF
TRBJ1-1 TRBV7-6 TRBD1 - TGTGCCAGCAGCCACTCTCGTTACAGGGGGAGGTCGGAAGCTTTCTTT CASSHSRYRGRSEAFF
TRBJ1-1 TRBV10-3 - once TGTGCCATCAGTGAGGATAGGGGTGGCACTGAAGCTTTCTTT CAISEDRGGTEAFF
TRBJ1-5 TRBV21-1 - - TGTGCCAGCAGCAAAGCGCGCCAGGGGGCTTGTTATCAGCCCCAGCATTTT CASSKARQGACYQPQHF
TRBJ2-7 TRBV4-2 - - TGTGCCAGCAGCCAAGATGAAGGGGTGACCTACGAGCAGTACTTC CASSQDEGVTYEQYF
TRBJ2-1 TRBV7-9 - - TGTGCCAGCAGCTCCTGGGGGCAGGGGAAAGGCGATGAGCAGTTCTTC CASSSWGQGKGDEQFF
TRBJ2-1 TRBV18 - - TGTGCCAGCTCTTCCTCAGAAGGGCGGGGGCAGTTCTTC CASSSSEGRGQFF
TRBJ2-7 TRBV5-4 TRBD1 - TGTGCCAGCAGCTTGCGACAGGGATTACTCTACGAGCAGTACTTC CASSLRQGLLYEQYF
TRBJ1-1 TRBV30 - - TGTGCCTGTTACTCTGGAGGAAAATCTGAAGCTTTCTTT CACYSGGKSEAFF
TRBJ1-5 TRBV19 - - TGTGCCAGTAGACTATTAGACAGTTCCAATCAGCCCCAGCATTTT CASRLLDSSNQPQHF
TRBJ1-1 TRBV11-3 - - TGTGCCAGCAGCTTCAGCGGTACTGAAGCTTTCTTT CASSFSGTEAFF
TRBJ1-6 TRBV7-2 - - TGTGCCAGCAGCTTAGGGTTCAGGGGCGATTCACCCCTCCACTTT CASSLGFRGDSPLHF
TRBJ2-1 TRBV6-5 - - TGTGCCAGCAGTTACTCGAGCGGCTCCTACAATGAGCAGTTCTTC CASSYSSGSYNEQFF
TRBJ2-3 TRBV27 TRBD2 - TGTGCCAGCGGACAACTGGGACTAACCACAGATACGCAGTATTTT CASGQLGLTTDTQYF
TRBJ1-5 TRBV6-4 TRBD1 - TGTGCCAGCAGCACCCAGGACAGGTTTAGCAATCAGCCCCAGCATTTT CASSTQDRFSNQPQHF
TRBJ2-1 TRBV5-1 - - TGCGCCAGCAGCTTCAGACAGGCCGGCTCCTACAATGAGCAGTTCTTC CASSFRQAGSYNEQFF
TRBJ2-7 TRBV9 - - TGTGCCAGCAGCGTAGGTCGGGAGTTCGCCTACGAGCAGTACTTC CASSVGREFAYEQYF
TRBJ1-2 TRBV15 TRBD1 - TGTGCCACCAGCAGAGCCCGGGACAGGGGGCGCGACTATGGCTACACCTTC CATSRARDRGRDYGYTF
TRBJ2-1 TRBV11-3 TRBD1 - TGTGCCAGCAGCTTACGGGGGACAGGGGGCAATGAGCAGTTCTTC CASSLRGTGGNEQFF
TRBJ2-2 TRBV5-4 - - TGTGCCAGCAGCTCGGTCCTAGCGTCTCCCGGGGAGCTGTTTTTT CASSSVLASPGELFF
TRBJ2-2 TRBV9 TRBD1 - TGTGCCAGCAGCGTAGGACAGGGTTACACCGGGGAGCTGTTTTTT CASSVGQGYTGELFF
TRBJ2-1 TRBV4-1 TRBD2 - TGCGCCAGCAGCCCTAGCGGGGGGGCCTACAATGAGCAGTTCTTC CASSPSGGAYNEQFF
TRBJ1-2 TRBV30 TRBD1 - TGTGCCTGGACCCGACCGGGACAGGGGGCGAGGAACTATGGCTACACCTTC CAWTRPGQGARNYGYTF
TRBJ1-5 TRBV5-1 TRBD1 - TGCGCCAGCAGCTTGGGGGACAGGGATGGGAGTCAGCCCCAGCATTTT CASSLGDRDGSQPQHF
TRBJ2-7 TRBV6-6 - - TGTGCCAGCAGTTACTCTGGCAGGGAAGCCTCCTACGAGCAGTACTTC CASSYSGREASYEQYF
TRBJ2-7 TRBV11-1 TRBD1 - TGTGCCAGCAGACCCGGGACAGGGCTTTACGACACCTACGAGCAGTACTTC CASRPGTGLYDTYEQYF
TRBJ2-2 TRBV9 TRBD1 - TGTGCCAGCAGCGTAGTGGGACAGGGTGGGGAGCTGTTTTTT CASSVVGQGGELFF
TRBJ1-2 TRBV5-1 - - TGCGCCAGCAGCCCGACAGAGTATGGCTACACCTTC CASSPTEYGYTF
TRBJ2-2 TRBV5-4 - - TGTGCCAGCAGCCCGCGCGTCGCCGGGGAGCTGTTTTTT CASSPRVAGELFF